The clone carrying this TCR beta chain was seen only once. This table comes from immunoSEQ multiplex PCR, and its TCRdb copy is limited to in-frame clones, with some not included. The sample contains some 30,000 clones, almost 80% of which appear only once. CDR3 length: 14 residues. V dropped 5 bases and J dropped 4; count of bases not matched to a gene: 6. CDR1 is SGDLS, CDR2 YYNGEE, per germline. This specimen belongs to a study of neoadjuvant anti-PD-1 for oral cavity cancer. Overall study context: Most patients had three to four biweekly doses of 3 mg/kg nivolumab before resection. Around day 43, patients without progression received a fourth nivolumab dose before surgery.

As to time point: after neoadjuvant nivolumab, at surgical resection. Stage II-IVA oral cavity squamous cell carcinoma was new and untreated by systemic or radiation therapy. These oral cavity squamous cell carcinomas were HPV-negative and locally advanced. This TCR came from a person aged 35-80 years with oral cavity squamous cell carcinoma. The chain has TRBV9 and TRBJ2-3; 8 bases are a match to TRBD2. This specimen consisted of PBMCs, obtained after nivolumab (anti-PD-1) treatment. The CDR3 reads CASSQSGGPDTQYF. The CDR3 DNA reads as TGTGCCAGCAGTCAGAGCGGGGGCCCAGATACGCAGTATTTT. Filled out from reference TRBV9 and TRBJ2-3, the complete variable domain reads DSGVTQTPKHLITATGQRVTLRCSPRSGDLSVYWYQQSLDQGLQFLIQYYNGEERAKGNILERFSAQQFPDLHSELNLSSLELGDSALYFCASSQSGGPDTQYFGPGTRLTVL.